The 32 T cell receptor beta chains in this list originate from one sample, sequenced in a study of CD8 T cells in ankylosing spondylitis. Study-wide results and caveats: Within ankylosing spondylitis blood, a TCR beta motif made up of seven to nine highly homologous variants appeared to be characteristic.

Via MiXCR, TCRdb re-called the 5' RACE reads, giving one row per CDR3 protein. Here the sample spans hundreds of thousands of distinct CDR3 sequences, 25% to 30% being singletons. The antigens these receptors bind are not known. The material sequenced was blood, either unsorted or a sorted T cell fraction (not recorded which). The receptors come from a male donor with ankylosing spondylitis.

The V and J genes are TRBV4-2 and TRBJ2-1; the match to TRBD2 covers 13 bases. Germline assignment: CDR1 LGHNA and CDR2 YNFKEQ. V shed 4 bases, J shed 0 bases, and the junction held 9 bases outside the gene matches. The CDR3 runs to 19 residues. CDR3: CASSPGLAGWISSYNEQFF. CDR3 DNA: TGTGCCAGCAGCCCGGGACTAGCGGGATGGATCAGCTCCTACAATGAGCAGTTCTTC.

This clonotype was seen a few times. CDR3 nucleotides: TGTGCCAGCAGCCAATGGCAGAACACTGAAGCTTTCTTT. It specifies CASSQWQNTEAFF. The V call is TRBV3-1, the J call TRBJ1-1; D is uncertain. Trimming cost V 2 bases and J 1 base, with 5 bases left between them. CDR3 length: 13 amino acids. Germline-derived CDR1 and CDR2 are LGHDT and YNNKEL (reference sequence).

As to this clonotype: Sequence at one end of the junction differs from germline and may be a read error. The rearrangement uses TRBV11-1 and TRBJ2-5; a weak D match, TRBD2 (5 bases). The CDR3 totals 13 residues. The germline V gene encodes CDR1 SGHAT and CDR2 FQDESV (reference sequence). CDR3 DNA: TGTGCCAGCAGCTTAAGACTGTGGGAGACCCAGAACTTC. It is translated as CASSLRLWETQNF.

This sequence joins TRBV19 and TRBJ1-4, with 9 positions matching TRBD1. The ends lost 4 bases at V and 3 bases at J; junction bases unmatched: 6. This CDR3 contains 16 residues. From germline, CDR1 is LNHDA and CDR2 SQIVND (reference sequence). The CDR3 sequence: CASSTTGGLANEKLFF. In DNA, the CDR3 is TGTGCCAGTAGTACCACAGGGGGCCTGGCTAATGAAAAACTGTTTTTT.

The chain employs TRBV3-1 and TRBJ1-5; a possible D gene is TRBD1 (6 bases). This CDR3 contains 15 residues. V was trimmed by 3 bases and J by 5 bases, leaving 14 bases between them. Per the germline V gene, CDR1 is LGHDT and CDR2 is YNNKEL (reference sequence). The CDR3 here is CASSHSTGTYQPQHF. DNA for the CDR3: TGTGCCAGCAGCCACTCAACAGGGACGTATCAGCCCCAGCATTTT.

This chain links TRBV24-1 with TRBJ2-1; no reliable D call. The CDR3 extends over 17 amino acids. Germline V CDR1 and CDR2: KGHDR, SFDVKD. V lost 3 bases and J 4 bases, leaving 18 bases between the germline ends. CDR3 region: CATSDTTMDVGYNEQFF. In nucleotides, the CDR3 is TGTGCCACCAGTGATACAACTATGGATGTGGGATACAATGAGCAGTTCTTC.

This clonotype showed up just a few times. The rearrangement links TRBV12-3 or TRBV12-4 to TRBJ1-1; D call uncertain. The CDR3 contains 13 residues. Between the trimmed V and J ends, which lost 4 bases and 0 bases, there was a span of 6 bases. The DNA of the CDR3 is TGTGCCAGCAGTTCCCCGATGAACACTGAAGCTTTCTTT. Translation gives CASSSPMNTEAFF.

The chain combines TRBV27 with TRBJ1-2; D remains unclear. The CDR3 extends over 15 amino acids. Looked up from germline, CDR1 is MNHEY and CDR2 is SMNVEV (reference sequence). Trimming removed 0 bases from V and 5 bases from J, with 13 bases in between. CDR3 residues: CASSLSPVPDYGYTF. The CDR3 nucleotides read TGTGCCAGCAGTTTATCGCCTGTCCCTGATTATGGCTACACCTTC.

This rearrangement joins TRBV20-1 to TRBJ1-5, with TRBD1 matching 7 bases. The trim removed 6 bases at V and 2 bases at J, leaving 7 bases unmatched. Looked up from germline, CDR1 is DFQATT and CDR2 is SNEGSKA (reference sequence). The CDR3 length is 14 residues. The CDR3 DNA sequence: TGCAGTGCCTTCGGGACAGCCGGCAATCAGCCCCAGCATTTT. Protein product: CSAFGTAGNQPQHF.

The chain combines TRBV29-1 with TRBJ2-7; 9 bases line up with TRBD1. The CDR3 is made up of 13 amino acids. Germline trimming cut 5 bases from V and 5 bases from J; bases unmatched to any gene: 7. Germline CDR1 SQVTM, CDR2 ANQGSEA. The CDR3 nucleotides are TGCAGCGTTTTGGGGACAGGGAGGCACGAGCAGTACTTC. Protein: CSVLGTGRHEQYF.

The sample holds a few counts of this clonotype. The gene calls are TRBV5-1 and TRBJ2-7; D possibly corresponds to TRBD2 (6 bases). V dropped 6 bases and J dropped 1 base, with 14 bases sitting between them. This CDR3 has 14 residues. Germline V gives CDR1 SGHRS, CDR2 YFSETQ. The CDR3 DNA sequence: TGCGCCAGCACCTCGGGACTGCTTTCCTACGAGCAGTACGTC. Amino acids: CASTSGLLSYEQYV.

This chain links TRBV7-2 with TRBJ2-7; weak D call: TRBD1 (5 bases). Germline values: CDR1 SGHTA, CDR2 FQGNSA. The CDR3 totals 13 residues. V shed 5 bases and J shed 3 bases, with 11 bases lying between them. The CDR3 region has the DNA TGTGCCAGCAGCCAACAGCAGGGCTACGAGCAGTACTTC. Encoded protein: CASSQQQGYEQYF.

The chain recombines TRBV12-3 or TRBV12-4 with TRBJ2-3; D is unresolved. This CDR3 has 15 residues. Trimming pared 3 bases from V and 5 bases from J, leaving 15 bases between. CDR3 region: CASSFVGSAGDTQYF. CDR3 DNA: TGTGCCAGCAGTTTCGTTGGGTCCGCCGGAGATACGCAGTATTTT.

A few counts support this clonotype. V usage is TRBV20-1 and J usage is TRBJ2-4, with TRBD1 matching over 7 bases. V lost 3 bases and J lost 1; bases outside the gene matches: 0. The CDR3 spans 13 residues. CDR1 is DFQATT, CDR2 SNEGSKA, per germline (reference sequence). CDR3 region: CSARTGAKNIQYF. In nucleotides, the CDR3 is TGCAGTGCTAGGACAGGGGCCAAAAACATTCAGTACTTC.

A few counts support this clonotype. The chain has TRBV20-1 and TRBJ1-2; 10 nucleotides match TRBD1. CDR3 size: 17 residues. Germline V lookup: CDR1 DFQATT, CDR2 SNEGSKA (reference sequence). Trimming took 4 bases from V and 1 from J; bases not matched to a gene: 12. The CDR3 spells CSATPGTGAGDNYGYTF. In DNA form, the CDR3 reads TGCAGTGCTACCCCCGGGACAGGGGCCGGGGATAACTATGGCTACACCTTC.

This clonotype was seen only a few times. This chain connects TRBV24-1 to TRBJ2-5, with D possibly TRBD2 on 5 matching bases. The CDR3 contains 15 residues. V lost 3 bases and J 0 bases, leaving 10 bases between the germline ends. The germline gives CDR1 KGHDR, CDR2 SFDVKD. In nucleotides, the CDR3 is TGTGCCACCAGTGATCCGGGATCGTACCAAGAGACCCAGTACTTC. It codes for CATSDPGSYQETQYF.

The rearrangement uses TRBV14 and TRBJ2-1; the D is unclear. Trimming cost V 4 bases and J 2 bases, with 12 bases left between them. Germline V gene data show CDR1 as SGHDN and CDR2 as FVKESK. This CDR3 has 15 residues. In nucleotides, the CDR3 is TGTGCCAGCAGCCGCCGGGCCCAGGCCTACAATGAGCAGTTCTTC. Its protein product is CASSRRAQAYNEQFF.

This chain links TRBV11-1 with TRBJ2-3, with D hard to call. This CDR3 region has 11 residues. Deletions cut 4 bases from V and 7 bases from J, with 6 bases between. Germline values: CDR1 SGHAT, CDR2 FQDESV (reference sequence). Here the CDR3 reads CASSSWNTQYF. CDR3 coding DNA: TGTGCCAGCAGCTCGTGGAATACGCAGTATTTT.

This sequence joins TRBV6-5 and TRBJ2-3; D is ambiguous. Germline CDR1 MNHEY, CDR2 SVGAGI. With 8 bases removed from V and 4 bases from J, the gap between germline ends came to 7 bases. This CDR3 is built from 11 residues. CDR3 residues: CASRLSDTQYF. For the CDR3, the DNA is TGTGCCAGCCGGCTATCAGATACGCAGTATTTT.

The count of this clonotype is one. This chain joins TRBV2 and TRBJ2-1; TRBD1 matches 9 bases. Germline assignment: CDR1 SNHLY and CDR2 FYNNEI. The CDR3 covers 15 residues. The V segment lost 8 bases and the J segment 2 bases; nucleotides outside the gene matches: 7. The CDR3 here is CASPTGDRAYNEQFF. The CDR3 region has the DNA TGTGCCAGCCCCACTGGGGACAGGGCCTACAATGAGCAGTTCTTC.

This clonotype was seen only a few times. In DNA form, the CDR3 reads TGCGCCAGCAGCCCGTCGGCGGGGTCCTCCTACAATGAGCAGTTCTTC. This sequence encodes CASSPSAGSSYNEQFF. This chain uses TRBV5-1 with TRBJ2-1; tentative D call: TRBD2 (6 bases). Germline loops: CDR1 SGHRS, CDR2 YFSETQ. This CDR3 comprises 16 residues. V lost 4 bases and J lost 0, with 14 bases in between. The complete variable domain, with remaining parts taken from reference TRBV5-1 and TRBJ2-1, reads KAGVTQTPRYLIKTRGQQVTLSCSPISGHRSVSWYQQTPGQGLQFLFEYFSETQRNKGNFPGRFSGRQFSNSRSEMNVSTLELGDSALYLCASSPSAGSSYNEQFFGPGTRLTVL.

The chain combines TRBV20-1 with TRBJ2-3; 9 bases align to TRBD2. The germline V gene has CDR1 DFQATT and CDR2 SNEGSKA (reference sequence). J lost 0 bases, V lost 0 bases, and 7 bases had no gene match. CDR3 length: 17 amino acids. CDR3 sequence: CSARDRASGTSTDTQYF. The DNA of the CDR3 is TGCAGTGCTAGAGATCGTGCTAGCGGGACGAGCACAGATACGCAGTATTTT.

The V gene is TRBV11-3, the J gene TRBJ2-7; D remains ambiguous. The germline gives CDR1 SGHNT, CDR2 YENEEA. V lost 2 bases and J lost 2, with 13 bases in between. The CDR3 length is 15 residues. The CDR3 nucleotides are TGTGCCAGCAGCTTATTGAAGCATAAACCCTACGAGCAGTACTTC. Translated, it gives CASSLLKHKPYEQYF.

This rearrangement joins TRBV28 to TRBJ1-1; the match to TRBD1 covers 9 bases. Germline assignment: CDR1 MDHEN and CDR2 SYDVKM. The CDR3 consists of 15 residues. V was clipped by 6 bases and J by 1 base; unmatched bases: 6. CDR3 DNA: TGTGCCAGCAGGAAACAGGGGGCTCCGAACACTGAAGCTTTCTTT. This gives the protein CASRKQGAPNTEAFF. The full variable domain, in which reference TRBV28 and TRBJ1-1 provide the parts outside the CDR3, is DVKVTQSSRYLVKRTGEKVFLECVQDMDHENMFWYRQDPGLGLRLIYFSYDVKMKEKGDIPEGYSVSREKKERFSLILESASTNQTSMYLCASRKQGAPNTEAFFGQGTRLTVV.

At least ten counts were recorded for this clonotype. The CDR3 nucleotides are TGTGCCAGCAGCCAAGAGCAGACGCAAGAGACCCAGTACTTC. Amino acid sequence: CASSQEQTQETQYF. The chain employs TRBV3-1 and TRBJ2-5; no clear D. The V gene lost 0 bases and the J gene lost 2 bases, with 7 bases spanning the gap. This CDR3 is 14 amino acids long. Germline CDR1 is LGHDT and CDR2 is YNNKEL (reference sequence).

The V and J genes are TRBV9 and TRBJ2-3, with D unresolved. The CDR3 extends over 14 amino acids. The V end was cut by 4 bases, the J end by 4 bases, with 13 bases between. CDR1 is SGDLS and CDR2 is YYNGEE in the germline V gene. In DNA form, the CDR3 reads TGTGCCAGCAGCCCCCGAAGTACGGCAGATACGCAGTATTTT. This translates into CASSPRSTADTQYF.

This rearrangement joins TRBV2 to TRBJ2-7; TRBD1 matches at 9 bases. V was pared by 7 bases and J by 6 bases, with 7 bases of the junction left unmatched. The CDR3 is 13 residues long. Germline V gene lookup returns CDR1 SNHLY and CDR2 FYNNEI. DNA for the CDR3: TGTGCCAGCAATCCGGACAGGGGTGGCGAGCAGTACGTC. Protein product: CASNPDRGGEQYV.

This clonotype was seen a few times. V usage is TRBV5-1 and J usage is TRBJ2-5, with D perhaps matching TRBD1 (5 bases). The CDR3 is 14 residues long. V lost 1 base and J lost 2, with 9 bases in between. The germline V gene has CDR1 SGHRS and CDR2 YFSETQ. CDR3: CASSLIQGQETQYF. CDR3 nucleotides: TGCGCCAGCAGCTTGATTCAGGGACAAGAGACCCAGTACTTC.

This clonotype was picked up a small number of times. V gene TRBV5-1 combines with J gene TRBJ2-1, with D uncertain. Germline values: CDR1 SGHRS, CDR2 YFSETQ. The CDR3 extends over 16 amino acids. With 3 bases removed from V and 0 bases from J, the gap between germline ends came to 13 bases. This chain's CDR3 is CASSSSATSSYNEQFF. The CDR3 coding sequence is TGCGCCAGCAGCTCCTCCGCGACAAGCTCCTACAATGAGCAGTTCTTC.

The rearrangement links TRBV20-1 to TRBJ2-5; D could derive from TRBD1 or TRBD2 (5 bases each). Trimming took 6 bases from V and 5 from J, leaving 16 bases between them. The CDR3 is made up of 13 amino acids. CDR1 is DFQATT, CDR2 SNEGSKA, per germline (reference sequence). CDR3 DNA: TGCAGTGCCATCGGGACGGAGCTGGAGACCCAGTACTTC. Residues: CSAIGTELETQYF.

The rearrangement links TRBV5-5 to TRBJ2-7; unclear D gene. V was pared by 0 bases and J by 3 bases, with 10 bases between. CDR3 length equals 14 residues. From germline, CDR1 is SGHKS and CDR2 YYEKEE (reference sequence). The CDR3 DNA reads TGTGCCAGCAGCTTGGGGTTAGAGTACTACGAGCAGTACGTC. Translating gives CASSLGLEYYEQYV.

This clonotype was observed a few times. This sequence joins TRBV7-8 and TRBJ1-5; possibly TRBD1 for D (5 bases). V dropped 6 bases and J dropped 3 bases, with 15 bases sitting between them. The CDR3 totals 15 residues. Germline V gene sequence: CDR1 SGHVS, CDR2 FQNEAQ. In DNA, the CDR3 is TGTGCCAGCAGTCCTAGAACAGGACTCAATCAGCCCCAGCATTTT. Its translation: CASSPRTGLNQPQHF.